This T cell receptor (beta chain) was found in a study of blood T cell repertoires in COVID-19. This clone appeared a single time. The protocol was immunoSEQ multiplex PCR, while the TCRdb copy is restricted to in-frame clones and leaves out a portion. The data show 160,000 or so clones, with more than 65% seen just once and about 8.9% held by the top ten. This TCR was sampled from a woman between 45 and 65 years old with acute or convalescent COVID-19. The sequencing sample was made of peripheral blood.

CDR3 sequence: CASSVRQAENEKLFF. CDR3 nucleotide sequence: TGTGCCAGCAGCGTAAGACAGGCGGAAAATGAAAAACTGTTTTTT. The V gene is TRBV7-2, the J gene TRBJ1-4; possible D gene TRBD1, 6 bases. CDR3 length equals 15 residues. Deletions cut 5 bases from V and 5 bases from J, with 15 bases between. The V gene's germline CDR1 is SGHTA and CDR2 FQGNSA.